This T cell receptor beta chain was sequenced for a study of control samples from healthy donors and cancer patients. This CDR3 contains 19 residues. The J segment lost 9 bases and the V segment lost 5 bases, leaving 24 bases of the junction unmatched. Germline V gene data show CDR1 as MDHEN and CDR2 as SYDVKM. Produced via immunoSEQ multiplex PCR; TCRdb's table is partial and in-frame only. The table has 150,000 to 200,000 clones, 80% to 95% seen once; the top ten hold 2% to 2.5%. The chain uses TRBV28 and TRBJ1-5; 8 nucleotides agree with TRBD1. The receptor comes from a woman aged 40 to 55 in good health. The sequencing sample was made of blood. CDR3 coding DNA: TGTGCCAGCAGTCTTATAAAGGGGAGCGGGACAGGTCGAATAGGGCCCCAGCATTTT. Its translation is CASSLIKGSGTGRIGPQHF.